This T cell receptor beta chain was obtained from a study of shared clonotypes between healthy human individuals. Measured with immunoSEQ multiplex PCR; TCRdb has only the in-frame clones, and not every one. The sample consists of about 2.5 million clones, approximately 90% of them appearing once. Per germline, CDR1 MDHEN and CDR2 SYDVKM. V lost 5 bases and J lost 3, with 13 bases in between. The CDR3 runs 15 residues. The specimen sequenced was naive CD4+ T cells from PBMCs. Sample subset: CD45RA+ positively selected. This clonotype originated in a man between 18 and 29 years old in good health. Some clones in this sample may be carry-over from other donors' samples. The V call is TRBV28, the J call TRBJ2-2; weak D call: TRBD1 (5 bases). CDR3 sequence reads: CASSLGARDTGELFF. CDR3 sequence (DNA): TGTGCCAGCAGTCTAGGGGCACGAGACACCGGGGAGCTGTTTTTT.